A single sample gave rise to the 25 T cell receptor beta chains below, sequenced in a study of Ad26.COV2.S vaccination and SARS-CoV-2 variants. The sample's treatment: about 20 received Ad26.COV2.S at low or high dose, single or two shots; about five received placebo; per-sample allocation not given. Day 63 after the first vaccine or placebo injection was the time point for sampling. Sequencing used immunoSEQ multiplex PCR; TCRdb keeps in-frame clones, though not all of them. The sample holds around 450,000 clones, 89% seen once. The sample consisted of peripheral blood, taken in a trial of Ad26.COV2.S vaccine versus placebo. The receptor source for this set is a person between 18 and 65 years old who received the Ad26.COV2.S COVID-19 vaccine or a placebo.

Of note for this clone: This CDR3 is also generated by other DNA sequences in the sample. The rearrangement uses TRBV6-5 and TRBJ1-2; D may be TRBD1 (5 bases). The CDR3 is made up of 12 amino acids. Deletions cut 2 bases from V and 8 bases from J, with 9 bases between. Per germline, CDR1 MNHEY and CDR2 SVGAGI. As DNA, the CDR3 is TGTGCCAGCAGTTACAGGGGATTAGGCTACACCTTC. It is translated as CASSYRGLGYTF.

The V call is TRBV7-2, the J call TRBJ2-7; D call uncertain. The V end was cut by 2 bases, the J end by 0 bases, with 5 bases between. CDR3 length equals 13 residues. Germline V gene lookup returns CDR1 SGHTA and CDR2 FQGNSA. In DNA, the CDR3 is TGTGCCAGCAGCTTAATCGACTCCTACGAGCAGTACTTC. Its protein product is CASSLIDSYEQYF.

The chain uses TRBV7-2 and TRBJ2-7; 7 bases are shared with TRBD1. The CDR3 runs 15 residues. V was pared by 6 bases and J by 2 bases, with 10 bases of the junction left unmatched. CDR1 and CDR2 (germline): SGHTA, FQGNSA. DNA of the CDR3: TGTGCCAGCAGTCGTACAGGGGCCGGCCCCTACGAGCAGTACTTC. This sequence encodes CASSRTGAGPYEQYF.

The genes are TRBV11-3 and TRBJ1-6; D uncertain. Germline CDR1 and CDR2: SGHNT and YENEEA. The CDR3 length is 13 residues. Trimming cost V 2 bases and J 7 bases, with 6 bases left between them. The chain's CDR3 is CASSLRRNSPLHF. Written as DNA, the CDR3 is TGTGCCAGCAGCTTAAGGAGGAATTCACCCCTCCACTTT.

The genes are TRBV2 and TRBJ1-2; no clear D gene. This CDR3 is built from 12 residues. CDR1 is SNHLY, CDR2 FYNNEI, per germline. With 4 bases removed from V and 4 bases from J, the gap between germline ends came to 7 bases. The DNA of the CDR3 is TGTGCCAGCAGTGGGGCCCCCTATGGCTACACCTTC. This gives the protein CASSGAPYGYTF.

The CDR3 region has the DNA TGTGCCAGCAGCCCCAGGGTTTCCGGGGAGCTGTTTTTT. This translates into CASSPRVSGELFF. The chain carries TRBV7-6 and TRBJ2-2; the D gene is possibly TRBD1 (5 bases). The CDR3 loop spans 13 amino acids. CDR1 and CDR2 from the germline V gene are SGHVS and FNYEAQ. V was shortened by 5 bases and J by 6 bases, with 10 bases between the two germline ends.

V gene TRBV6-5 combines with J gene TRBJ2-7; 10 nucleotides align to TRBD1. V dropped 6 bases and J dropped 4; count of bases not matched to a gene: 6. Germline V CDR1 and CDR2: MNHEY, SVGAGI. CDR3 length equals 14 residues. As DNA, the CDR3 is TGTGCCAGCAGCCGTAGACAGGGGGCATACGAGCAGTACTTC. Translating it yields CASSRRQGAYEQYF.

The V and J genes are TRBV6-5 and TRBJ1-2; D is uncertain. The CDR3 is made up of 13 amino acids. The V end lost 6 bases, the J end lost 5 bases, and 13 bases lay between the germline ends. Germline assignment: CDR1 MNHEY and CDR2 SVGAGI. CDR3: CASSPFSEYGYTF. CDR3 DNA: TGTGCCAGCAGCCCCTTTTCTGAATATGGCTACACCTTC.

The chain carries TRBV5-1 and TRBJ1-2; TRBD1 matches 9 bases. The length of the CDR3 is 16 residues. V shed 4 bases and J 4 bases; nucleotides not matched to a gene: 11. Germline loops: CDR1 SGHRS, CDR2 YFSETQ. The CDR3 is CASSHVQGQGAYGYTF. CDR3 DNA: TGCGCCAGCAGCCATGTTCAGGGACAGGGTGCCTATGGCTACACCTTC.

This chain joins TRBV19 and TRBJ1-4, with 8 bases identical to TRBD1. This CDR3 spans 14 amino acids. Germline values: CDR1 LNHDA, CDR2 SQIVND (reference sequence). J was trimmed by 7 bases and V by 5 bases; bases with no gene match: 6. As DNA, the CDR3 is TGTGCCAGTAGTGGACAGGGATCTGGTGAAAAACTGTTTTTT. Translating it yields CASSGQGSGEKLFF.

This chain uses TRBV11-1 with TRBJ2-1; 11 bases are shared with TRBD1. V shed 3 bases and J 7 bases; nucleotides not matched to a gene: 8. Germline V gene sequence: CDR1 SGHAT, CDR2 FQDESV (reference sequence). This CDR3 spans 16 amino acids. In DNA form, the CDR3 reads TGTGCCAGCAGCTTCAACCTCCGGGACAGGGGGAATGAGCAGTTCTTC. Translating it yields CASSFNLRDRGNEQFF.

CDR3 loop: CSVEALEVNTEAFF. For the CDR3, the DNA is TGCAGCGTTGAAGCACTCGAGGTGAACACTGAAGCTTTCTTT. The V and J genes are TRBV29-1 and TRBJ1-1, with D unclear. V was clipped by 1 base and J by 0 bases, with 9 bases between them. CDR1 SQVTM and CDR2 ANQGSEA come from the germline V gene. The CDR3 totals 14 residues.

The rearrangement links TRBV7-6 to TRBJ1-4, with D perhaps TRBD1 (5 bases). This CDR3 has 17 residues. Germline V CDR1 and CDR2: SGHVS, FNYEAQ. The V gene lost 2 bases and the J gene lost 10 bases, with 23 bases spanning the gap. The CDR3, as DNA: TGTGCCAGCAGCTTACCCATCTCGAGAAGGGGCCGAGGAAAACTGTTTTTT. It codes for CASSLPISRRGRGKLFF.

This sequence joins TRBV29-1 and TRBJ1-1; tentative D call: TRBD1 (6 bases). Trimming removed 4 bases at V and 3 bases at J, with 12 bases between. Germline V gene lookup returns CDR1 SQVTM and CDR2 ANQGSEA. The CDR3 has 13 residues. This CDR3 is CSVVGGAHTEAFF. The DNA for the CDR3 is TGCAGCGTTGTTGGGGGGGCACACACTGAAGCTTTCTTT.

The chain combines TRBV28 with TRBJ1-2; D might be TRBD1 (6 bases). The CDR3 length is 13 residues. The V and J ends lost 7 bases and 4 bases respectively, with 13 bases between them. The germline CDR1 and CDR2 sequences are MDHEN and SYDVKM. The CDR3 nucleotides are TGTGCCAGCAACGCCGGGACAACCTATGGCTACACCTTC. It codes for CASNAGTTYGYTF.

V gene TRBV6-6 combines with J gene TRBJ2-3; 7 bases map to TRBD2. The CDR3 totals 15 residues. Germline loops: CDR1 MNHNY, CDR2 SVGAGI (reference sequence). V gave up 2 bases and J gave up 2 bases; unmatched junction bases: 4. The CDR3 spells CASSYPGGNTDTQYF. The CDR3 nucleotides read TGTGCCAGCAGTTACCCGGGGGGAAACACAGATACGCAGTATTTT.

The V and J genes are TRBV27 and TRBJ2-1; D not resolved. Germline V gene lookup returns CDR1 MNHEY and CDR2 SMNVEV (reference sequence). The CDR3 has 15 residues. V was trimmed by 0 bases and J by 2 bases, leaving 8 bases between them. Here the CDR3 reads CASSLSGSTYNEQFF. In DNA, the CDR3 is TGTGCCAGCAGTTTATCGGGGTCGACCTACAATGAGCAGTTCTTC.

The genes are TRBV7-9 and TRBJ1-1; a weak D match, TRBD1 (5 bases). Per the germline V gene, CDR1 is SEHNR and CDR2 is FQNEAQ (reference sequence). This CDR3 contains 14 residues. V lost 2 bases and J lost 4, with 11 bases in between. The CDR3 is CASSLQGPATEAFF. The CDR3 DNA follows: TGTGCCAGCAGCTTACAGGGACCGGCCACTGAAGCTTTCTTT.

DNA for the CDR3: TGTGCCAGTAGTATAGGCTTCCGGAAGACTATGTCTGAAGCTTTCTTT. It yields the protein CASSIGFRKTMSEAFF. The chain couples TRBV19 to TRBJ1-1; D remains unclear. Germline V lookup: CDR1 LNHDA, CDR2 SQIVND (reference sequence). This CDR3 comprises 16 residues. V was trimmed by 1 base and J by 6 bases, leaving 18 bases between them.

This sequence joins TRBV9 and TRBJ2-7; 10 bases align to TRBD1. J gave up 2 bases and V 5 bases, and 7 bases lay outside the gene matches. The CDR3 covers 15 residues. Germline CDR1 and CDR2: SGDLS and YYNGEE. CDR3 in amino acids: CASSPGGTGAYEQYF. The CDR3 DNA reads as TGTGCCAGCAGTCCTGGGGGGACAGGGGCCTACGAGCAGTACTTC.

The chain uses TRBV4-2 and TRBJ1-5, with 11 bases identical to TRBD1. The CDR3 totals 16 residues. Germline V gives CDR1 LGHNA, CDR2 YNFKEQ. With V trimmed by 4 bases and J by 4 bases, 6 bases remained unmatched. The CDR3 DNA reads as TGTGCCAGCAGCCCAGGGACAGGGGGAATAAATCAGCCCCAGCATTTT. Protein: CASSPGTGGINQPQHF.

V is TRBV7-8 and J is TRBJ1-5; D may be TRBD1 (6 bases). V was pared by 1 base and J by 3 bases, with 7 bases between. The germline gives CDR1 SGHVS, CDR2 FQNEAQ. This CDR3 comprises 14 residues. CDR3 in DNA: TGTGCCAGCAGCTTAGGGACAGTCAATCAGCCCCAGCATTTT. It yields the protein CASSLGTVNQPQHF.

V and J are TRBV7-6 and TRBJ2-5; TRBD1 is a possible D gene (6 bases). This CDR3 comprises 17 residues. With 5 bases removed from V and 5 bases from J, the gap between germline ends came to 24 bases. Germline V gives CDR1 SGHVS, CDR2 FNYEAQ. The CDR3 DNA reads as TGTGCCAGCAGCCCCGGTCAGGGGACGACCCCGTTTGAGACCCAGTACTTC. This codes for CASSPGQGTTPFETQYF.

On this clone: Other nucleotide sequences from this sample produce the same CDR3. The V and J genes are TRBV3-1 (or the pseudogene TRBV3-2) and TRBJ2-2; D gene ambiguous. This CDR3 is built from 13 residues. Germline CDR1 and CDR2: LGHDT and YNNKEL (reference sequence). V was pared by 3 bases and J by 1 base, with 3 bases between. The chain's CDR3 is CASSQLNTGELFF. CDR3 sequence (DNA): TGTGCCAGCAGCCAGCTGAACACCGGGGAGCTGTTTTTT.

The chain has TRBV2 and TRBJ2-7, with TRBD1 matching 9 bases. V shed 6 bases, J shed 5 bases, and the junction held 11 bases outside the gene matches. Germline V gene sequence: CDR1 SNHLY, CDR2 FYNNEI. CDR3 size: 15 residues. In DNA form, the CDR3 reads TGTGCCAGCAGGAGGACCGGACAGGGGCCACACGAGCAGTACTTC. It codes for CASRRTGQGPHEQYF.